This entry lists 32 T cell receptor beta chains sequenced from one sample in a study of cytomegalovirus exposure and HLA in healthy donors. PCR employed 60 Vbeta and 13 Jbeta primers. Libraries were prepared by immunoSEQ multiplex PCR; TCRdb keeps only in-frame clonotypes and omits some of them. The data hold fewer than 110,000 clones, with 82% observed a single time. Sequencing used PBMCs. Receptors were obtained from a man younger than 45 in good health and CMV-seropositive.

The chain employs TRBV30 and TRBJ2-1, with a tentative D call TRBD2 (6 bases). CDR1 GTSNPN and CDR2 SVGIG come from the germline V gene (reference sequence). Trimming stripped 6 bases from V and 7 bases from J, with 13 bases between. The CDR3 spans 12 residues. The CDR3 spells CACVGRRNEQFF. CDR3 sequence (DNA): TGTGCCTGTGTGGGGAGGCGTAATGAGCAGTTCTTC.

The chain recombines TRBV2 with TRBJ2-7; 8 bases align to TRBD1. V lost 6 bases, J lost 0 bases, and 4 bases stayed unmatched. The CDR3 has 14 residues. Germline assignment: CDR1 SNHLY and CDR2 FYNNEI. The CDR3, as DNA: TGTGCCAGCAGCACTACAGGGGGCTCCTACGAGCAGTACTTC. This gives the protein CASSTTGGSYEQYF.

The V call is TRBV4-1, the J call TRBJ1-1; 8 nucleotides align to TRBD1. After removal of 6 bases from V and 3 bases from J, the junction contained 0 bases not matched to a gene. This CDR3 has 12 residues. Germline V CDR1 and CDR2: MGHRA, YSYEKL. CDR3 sequence reads: CASRQGDTEAFF. DNA for the CDR3: TGCGCCAGCAGACAGGGGGACACTGAAGCTTTCTTT.

The rearrangement uses TRBV21-1 and TRBJ1-6; the table's TRBD1 call for D was not verified on the DNA. TRBV21-1 is given as a pseudogene. CDR3 length: 18 residues. The CDR3 reads CASSPGTGGAGSNSPLHF. CDR3 nucleotide sequence: TGTGCCAGCAGCCCCGGGACAGGGGGGGCCGGCTCAAATTCACCCCTCCACTTT.

The chain joins TRBV19 to TRBJ2-7, with TRBD1 identical over 9 bases. Per the germline V gene, CDR1 is LNHDA and CDR2 is SQIVND (reference sequence). V lost 6 bases and J lost 2; bases outside the gene matches: 2. There are 13 residues in the CDR3. The CDR3 DNA reads as TGTGCCAGTAGCCGGGACAGGGCCTACGAGCAGTACTTC. Its protein product is CASSRDRAYEQYF.

This chain uses TRBV27 with TRBJ2-2, with D possibly matching TRBD2 (6 bases). The germline V gene has CDR1 MNHEY and CDR2 SMNVEV (reference sequence). The CDR3 length is 15 residues. V lost 3 bases and J 5 bases, leaving 13 bases between the germline ends. Written as DNA, the CDR3 is TGTGCCAGCAGTTTTTATCGGGAGTTGACCGGGGAGCTGTTTTTT. This sequence encodes CASSFYRELTGELFF.

The V call is TRBV5-4, the J call TRBJ1-2, with TRBD1 matching over 9 bases. The CDR3 runs to 14 residues. Per germline, CDR1 SGHNT and CDR2 YYREEE (reference sequence). Trimming took 9 bases from V and 6 from J; bases not matched to a gene: 12. The CDR3 loop is CATLYRGRSNGYTF. CDR3 DNA: TGTGCCACTCTTTACAGGGGGCGTAGTAATGGCTACACCTTC. Full variable domain (outside the CDR3, taken from reference TRBV5-4 and TRBJ1-2): ETGVTQSPTHLIKTRGQQVTLRCSSQSGHNTVSWYQQALGQGPQFIFQYYREEENGRGNFPPRFSGLQFPNYSSELNVNALELDDSALYLCATLYRGRSNGYTFGSGTRLTVV.

The gene calls are TRBV5-1 and TRBJ2-5, with 8 bases identical to TRBD2. Germline assignment: CDR1 SGHRS and CDR2 YFSETQ. The CDR3 is 15 residues long. V was pared by 3 bases and J by 5 bases, with 9 bases of the junction left unmatched. The CDR3 loop is CASSYTAGVGETQYF. The CDR3, as DNA: TGCGCCAGCAGCTATACAGCGGGGGTAGGGGAGACCCAGTACTTC.

This sequence joins TRBV11-1 and TRBJ2-1; 8 positions match TRBD1. The CDR3 runs 17 residues. Germline V lookup: CDR1 SGHAT, CDR2 FQDESV (reference sequence). V was pared by 0 bases and J by 4 bases, with 8 bases of the junction left unmatched. CDR3 sequence: CASSLAEIGQGYNEQFF. CDR3 nucleotides: TGTGCCAGCAGCTTAGCGGAAATTGGACAGGGTTACAATGAGCAGTTCTTC.

CDR3 loop: CASNRILGEGTQYF. CDR3 coding DNA: TGTGCCAGCAATCGAATCTTAGGGGAGGGGACCCAGTACTTC. The chain couples TRBV6-1 to TRBJ2-5; TRBD2 matches at 7 bases. V dropped 7 bases and J dropped 7; count of bases not matched to a gene: 12. This CDR3 is 14 amino acids long. Germline V gene sequence: CDR1 MNHNS, CDR2 SASEGT.

The V call is TRBV5-6, the J call TRBJ2-1, with TRBD1 matching 8 bases. Trimming took 0 bases from V and 9 from J; bases not matched to a gene: 8. The CDR3 is 15 residues long. The V gene's germline CDR1 is SGHDT and CDR2 YYEEEE. CDR3 amino acids: CASSLGQGQGSEQFF. The CDR3 region has the DNA TGTGCCAGCAGCTTGGGACAGGGGCAGGGTAGTGAGCAGTTCTTC.

The chain couples TRBV18 to TRBJ1-2, with D perhaps TRBD1 (5 bases). In germline, CDR1 is KGHSH, CDR2 LQKENI. The V end lost 5 bases, the J end lost 4 bases, and 8 bases lay between the germline ends. The CDR3 totals 12 residues. The CDR3, as DNA: TGTGCCAGCTCAGCGGGGGGCTATGGCTACACCTTC. It codes for CASSAGGYGYTF.

V gene TRBV10-2 combines with J gene TRBJ1-5; a weak D match, TRBD1 (5 bases). CDR1 is WSHSY, CDR2 SAAADI, per germline. The ends were cut back, 4 bases at V and 0 bases at J, with 13 bases in the middle. The CDR3 totals 16 residues. CDR3 in amino acids: CASSALKTDSNQPQHF. DNA for the CDR3: TGCGCCAGCAGTGCACTAAAGACAGATAGCAATCAGCCCCAGCATTTT.

This chain links TRBV29-1 with TRBJ1-2; 9 nucleotides agree with TRBD1. The CDR3 spans 11 residues. Germline-derived CDR1 and CDR2 are SQVTM and ANQGSEA. V was clipped by 6 bases and J by 4 bases; unmatched bases: 0. The CDR3 protein is CSVDRGYGYTF. The CDR3 coding sequence is TGCAGCGTGGACAGGGGCTATGGCTACACCTTC. Full variable domain (rest looked up from reference TRBV29-1 and TRBJ1-2): SAVISQKPSRDICQRGTSLTIQCQVDSQVTMMFWYRQQPGQSLTLIATANQGSEATYESGFVIDKFPISRPNLTFSTLTVSNMSPEDSSIYLCSVDRGYGYTFGSGTRLTVV.

The chain employs TRBV5-1 and TRBJ1-2, with TRBD1 matching over 9 bases. Trimming removed 4 bases from V and 8 bases from J; junction bases left unmatched: 15. Germline loops: CDR1 SGHRS, CDR2 YFSETQ. This CDR3 is 16 amino acids long. The CDR3, as DNA: TGCGCCAGCAGCCCTGGACAGGGGTTTTTACATGGAGGCTACACCTTC. Translating it yields CASSPGQGFLHGGYTF.

V is TRBV19 and J is TRBJ2-6; D possibly corresponds to TRBD2 (5 bases). Germline loops: CDR1 LNHDA, CDR2 SQIVND (reference sequence). This CDR3 has 20 residues. With 2 bases removed from V and 0 bases from J, the gap between germline ends came to 20 bases. The CDR3 DNA sequence: TGTGCCAGTAGTATAAGGGTTCGACGGGGTCCTATCTCTGGGGCCAACGTCCTGACTTTC. Translating it yields CASSIRVRRGPISGANVLTF.

The genes are TRBV19 and TRBJ2-1; 7 bases line up with TRBD1. Germline loops: CDR1 LNHDA, CDR2 SQIVND (reference sequence). The CDR3 spans 16 residues. Trimming took 5 bases from V and 6 from J; bases not matched to a gene: 13. This chain's CDR3 is CASSASTGVPTNEQFF. In nucleotides, the CDR3 is TGTGCCAGTAGTGCGTCCACAGGGGTCCCAACCAATGAGCAGTTCTTC. Filled out from reference TRBV19 and TRBJ2-1, the complete variable domain reads DGGITQSPKYLFRKEGQNVTLSCEQNLNHDAMYWYRQDPGQGLRLIYYSQIVNDFQKGDIAEGYSVSREKKESFPLTVTSAQKNPTAFYLCASSASTGVPTNEQFFGPGTRLTVL.

This rearrangement joins TRBV15 to TRBJ2-7, with 11 bases matching TRBD2. The germline V gene encodes CDR1 LNHNV and CDR2 YYDKDF (reference sequence). The CDR3 spans 14 residues. The trim removed 2 bases at V and 4 bases at J, leaving 1 base unmatched. The CDR3 loop is CATSRLAGGYEQYF. The CDR3 DNA sequence: TGTGCCACCAGCAGACTAGCGGGGGGATACGAGCAGTACTTC.

This clone was seen once. The rearrangement links TRBV7-6 to TRBJ2-7, with TRBD1 matching over 7 bases. Germline V gene sequence: CDR1 SGHVS, CDR2 FNYEAQ. This CDR3 comprises 16 residues. Unmatched junction bases numbered 12, after V lost 6 bases and J lost 1 base. CDR3 sequence: CASRRWDSTRSYEQYF. The CDR3 region has the DNA TGTGCCAGCAGACGGTGGGACAGCACACGATCCTACGAGCAGTACTTC.

V and J are TRBV18 and TRBJ1-1; D call uncertain. Trimming took 2 bases from V and 0 from J, leaving 13 bases between them. Germline-derived CDR1 and CDR2 are KGHSH and LQKENI. The CDR3 is made up of 16 amino acids. The CDR3 DNA reads TGTGCCAGCTCACCAAATCCACGGGGTATGAACACTGAAGCTTTCTTT. Its protein is CASSPNPRGMNTEAFF.

The V call is TRBV6-6, the J call TRBJ1-4; 7 positions match TRBD1. Germline V gene lookup returns CDR1 MNHNY and CDR2 SVGAGI (reference sequence). The ends lost 6 bases at V and 8 bases at J; junction bases unmatched: 9. The CDR3 extends over 14 amino acids. The CDR3 coding sequence is TGTGCCAGCAGCCGTGACAGGGCGTACGAAAAACTGTTTTTT. Translating gives CASSRDRAYEKLFF.

The chain uses TRBV7-6 and TRBJ1-5, with D hard to call. Germline-derived CDR1 and CDR2 are SGHVS and FNYEAQ. The V gene lost 5 bases and the J gene lost 5 bases, with 10 bases spanning the gap. The CDR3 is 13 residues long. CDR3 amino acids: CASSPVSDQPQHF. CDR3 nucleotides: TGTGCCAGCAGCCCCGTATCGGATCAGCCCCAGCATTTT.

The chain is built from TRBV6-1 and TRBJ2-3; perhaps TRBD1 as D (5 bases). This CDR3 contains 14 residues. The V gene's germline CDR1 is MNHNS and CDR2 SASEGT. V lost 6 bases and J 1 base, leaving 11 bases between the germline ends. Written as DNA, the CDR3 is TGTGCCAGCAGCCGTTTAGGGGGCACAGATACGCAGTATTTT. Translating it yields CASSRLGGTDTQYF.

The gene calls are TRBV5-5 and TRBJ2-7; TRBD1 aligns across 11 bases. With 3 bases clipped from V and 3 bases from J, the junction kept 2 bases outside the gene matches. The CDR3 length is 14 residues. Per the germline V gene, CDR1 is SGHKS and CDR2 is YYEKEE (reference sequence). The CDR3 DNA follows: TGTGCCAGCAGCTGGGGACAGGGGGACTACGAGCAGTACTTC. It encodes CASSWGQGDYEQYF.

Concerning this clone: One end of the junction fails to match germline, which may point to a read error. The DNA for the CDR3 is TGTGCTAGCAGCCGCAACACCCCGCTAGCACGAAATGAGCAGTTCTTC. It translates to CASSRNTPLARNEQFF. The gene calls are TRBV7-7 and TRBJ2-1, with TRBD2 as a possible D gene (5 bases). In germline, CDR1 is SSHAT, CDR2 FNYEAQ (reference sequence). The CDR3 contains 16 residues.

For this clone: The junction departs from the called germline gene at one end, perhaps through a read error. This sequence joins TRBV11-3 and TRBJ2-4; the match to TRBD1 covers 7 bases. Germline values: CDR1 SGHNT, CDR2 YENEEA. The CDR3 contains 14 residues. CDR3 protein: CASRPRQGSNSQYF. CDR3 nucleotide sequence: TGTGCCAGCAGACCCCGACAGGGTAGCAACAGTCAGTACTTC.

Only a few counts were recorded for this clone. The gene calls are TRBV7-9 and TRBJ2-2, with TRBD2 matching over 7 bases. Germline values: CDR1 SEHNR, CDR2 FQNEAQ (reference sequence). V shed 6 bases, J shed 7 bases, and the junction held 8 bases outside the gene matches. This CDR3 is built from 14 residues. The CDR3 is CASSLRTSGGELFF. CDR3 DNA sequence: TGTGCCAGCAGTTTAAGGACTAGTGGCGGGGAGCTGTTTTTT. The entire variable domain, with the rest obtained from reference TRBV7-9 and TRBJ2-2, is as follows: DTGVSQNPRHKITKRGQNVTFRCDPISEHNRLYWYRQTLGQGPEFLTYFQNEAQLEKSRLLSDRFSAERPKGSFSTLEIQRTEQGDSAMYLCASSLRTSGGELFFGEGSRLTVL.

The chain carries TRBV5-1 and TRBJ1-3; D ambiguous. The V end was cut by 0 bases, the J end by 1 base, with 5 bases between. The germline gives CDR1 SGHRS, CDR2 YFSETQ. The CDR3 loop spans 14 amino acids. Here the CDR3 reads CASSLAPSGNTIYF. In DNA, the CDR3 is TGCGCCAGCAGCTTGGCCCCATCTGGAAACACCATATATTTT.

The chain recombines TRBV5-1 with TRBJ1-1; TRBD1 agrees at 7 bases. The V segment lost 5 bases and the J segment 4 bases; nucleotides outside the gene matches: 11. There are 15 residues in the CDR3. Germline-derived CDR1 and CDR2 are SGHRS and YFSETQ. The DNA for the CDR3 is TGCGCCAGCAGGTTAACAGGGGTTGCGGGCACTGAAGCTTTCTTT. Protein sequence: CASRLTGVAGTEAFF.

The chain uses TRBV5-1 and TRBJ1-2, with 9 bases aligning to TRBD1. This CDR3 contains 15 residues. Germline V gene data show CDR1 as SGHRS and CDR2 as YFSETQ. Trimming removed 4 bases from V and 8 bases from J; junction bases left unmatched: 12. The CDR3 coding sequence is TGCGCCAGCAGCCCACAGGGGGCGCGTTCTTGGGGCTACACCTTC. Translating gives CASSPQGARSWGYTF.

The chain is built from TRBV29-1 and TRBJ1-2; TRBD1 agrees at 7 bases. The CDR3 contains 12 residues. In germline, CDR1 is SQVTM, CDR2 ANQGSEA. The trim removed 6 bases at V and 4 bases at J, leaving 5 bases unmatched. CDR3 residues: CSVVGGLYGYTF. DNA for the CDR3: TGCAGCGTGGTAGGGGGCCTCTATGGCTACACCTTC.

The chain has TRBV11-3 and TRBJ2-1, with D possibly being TRBD2 (5 bases). The CDR3 loop spans 13 amino acids. The V end lost 11 bases, the J end lost 4 bases, and 15 bases lay between the germline ends. CDR1 is SGHNT, CDR2 YENEEA, per germline. The CDR3 nucleotides read TGTGCCCCTAAGGCGAGGGCTTACAATGAGCAGTTCTTC. Amino acids: CAPKARAYNEQFF.